The TCR beta chain under discussion was sequenced for a study of blood T cell repertoires in COVID-19. CDR1 is MNHEY and CDR2 is SMNVEV in the germline V gene (reference sequence). Germline trimming cut 2 bases from V and 5 bases from J; bases unmatched to any gene: 8. There are 16 residues in the CDR3. In the authors' methods: Amplified reference gene primers provided the basis for estimating nucleated cell counts. Some clones are missing from TCRdb's copy, which holds only in-frame ones; the method was immunoSEQ multiplex PCR. For V, J and clone size, that table is used; D and trimming come from the DNA. The data show under 70,000 clones, approximately 92% seen once.

What was sequenced was peripheral blood. This TCR was sampled from a human donor with active COVID-19. The donor label of this sample is uncertain. The gene calls are TRBV27 and TRBJ2-5; 10 nucleotides line up with TRBD1. The CDR3, as DNA: TGTGCCAGCAGTTTAGGAGCGACAGGGGGCCGGGAGACCCAGTACTTC. Translated: CASSLGATGGRETQYF.